A selection of T cell receptor beta chains follows, all from one sample in a study of blood T cell repertoires in COVID-19. Produced via immunoSEQ multiplex PCR; TCRdb's table is partial and in-frame only. The sample shows about 120,000 clones, 85% of them seen only once. Sequencing was done on a sample of peripheral blood. These receptors were collected from a man aged 80 or over with active or convalescent COVID-19. Each CDR3 is given with its conserved first and last residue. The D gene is left open where the match is weak. Not every row has a clone size; where given, it reads once, few, many or a size class.

d_gene	v_gene	j_gene	abundance	CDR3nt	CDR3aa
TRBD1	TRBV30	TRBJ2-7	NA	TGTGCCTGGAGAGCTACGCAGTCCGGGACAGGATTTTACGAGCAGTACTTC	CAWRATQSGTGFYEQYF
NA	TRBV12-3/TRBV12-4	TRBJ2-3	NA	TGTGCCAGCAGACTTGACACAGATACGCAGTATTTT	CASRLDTDTQYF
NA	TRBV19	TRBJ2-7	NA	TGTGCCAGTAGTACAACCGGGACTCTAACCTACGAGCAGTACTTC	CASSTTGTLTYEQYF
NA	TRBV29-1	TRBJ2-1	many	TGCAGCGTACAACCAGACAGTTTCAATGAGCAGTTCTTC	CSVQPDSFNEQFF
NA	TRBV12-3/TRBV12-4	TRBJ1-5	NA	TGTGCCAGCAGCCAGGGGAGTCATCAGCCCCAGCATTTT	CASSQGSHQPQHF
NA	TRBV6-5	TRBJ1-6	NA	TGTGCCAGCAGGGAGGGGTTTAGTGCTTCACCCCTCCACTTT	CASREGFSASPLHF
NA	TRBV19	TRBJ1-2	NA	TGTGCCAGTAGCCCAGAAGGGGGGGGCAGCTATGGCTACACCTTC	CASSPEGGGSYGYTF
TRBD1	TRBV5-6	TRBJ2-2	NA	TGTGCCAGCAGCCCGGTGTTCAGGGGGCGAAACACCGGGGAGCTGTTTTTT	CASSPVFRGRNTGELFF
TRBD1	TRBV28	TRBJ1-5	NA	TGTGCCAGCATAGGGGGAGGGACAGGGGCCGGGCAGCCCCAGCATTTT	CASIGGGTGAGQPQHF
TRBD1	TRBV29-1	TRBJ2-7	NA	TGCAGCGCCGGGACAGGGGGCGCCTACGAGCAGTACTTC	CSAGTGGAYEQYF
TRBD1	TRBV6-5	TRBJ1-2	NA	TGTGCCAGCGGGGACGTGGGACAGTTGGGCGATGGCTACACCTTC	CASGDVGQLGDGYTF
NA	TRBV6-4	TRBJ2-1	NA	TGTGCCAGCAGCGAAGCAGGGTACAATGAGCAGTTCTTC	CASSEAGYNEQFF
NA	TRBV27	TRBJ1-2	once	TGTGCCAGCAGTTTCCCCCAGGGCTATGGCTACACCTTC	CASSFPQGYGYTF
TRBD1	TRBV27	TRBJ2-2	NA	TGTGCCAGCAGTTTATCGACGGACAGGGGATACACCGGGGAGCTGTTTTTT	CASSLSTDRGYTGELFF
TRBD1	TRBV5-6	TRBJ2-1	NA	TGTGCCAGCAGGACAGGGGGCATTAATGAGCAGTTCTTC	CASRTGGINEQFF
TRBD1	TRBV24-1	TRBJ1-2	NA	TGTGCCACCAGTGATCAGACAGGGGACGGCTACACCTTC	CATSDQTGDGYTF
NA	TRBV2	TRBJ1-5	NA	TGTGCCAGCAGTGTTGCGGGGTTTGGTCAGCCCCAGCATTTT	CASSVAGFGQPQHF
NA	TRBV6-2/TRBV6-3	TRBJ1-2	once	TGTGCCAGCAGTTACTCGGCAGGCAACTATGGCTACACCTTC	CASSYSAGNYGYTF
NA	TRBV7-2	TRBJ2-3	NA	TGTGCCAGCAGCTTAGCGGGAGTTGGGGGCACAGATACGCAGTATTTT	CASSLAGVGGTDTQYF